These 21 T cell receptor beta chains share one sample of origin, sequenced in a study of shared T cell receptors in the human thymus. TCRdb's table, derived via immunoSEQ multiplex PCR, lists solely in-frame clones and lacks some. The table lists 700,000 or so clones, 80% to 90% of them singletons, with roughly 0.01% in the top ten. These same data were also listed under a study on human thymus T cells.

The specimen sequenced was thymocytes. These receptors were collected from a girl in the first two years of life with a congenital heart defect.

V is TRBV10-3 and J is TRBJ1-2; 7 bases map to TRBD1. The V gene end was trimmed by 4 bases and the J gene end by 4 bases; junction bases not matched to a gene: 9. There are 15 residues in the CDR3. Germline V CDR1 and CDR2: ENHRY, SYGVKD. The CDR3 protein is CAISVPGQRVYGYTF. CDR3 DNA sequence: TGTGCCATCAGTGTACCGGGACAGAGAGTCTATGGCTACACCTTC.

The chain combines TRBV5-5 with TRBJ2-7, with TRBD2 matching 7 bases. V trimming: 0 bases; J trimming: 3 bases; junction bases outside the gene matches: 6. CDR3 length: 15 amino acids. Germline V gene lookup returns CDR1 SGHKS and CDR2 YYEKEE (reference sequence). CDR3 sequence (DNA): TGTGCCAGCAGCTTGGAACTAGCGAAATTCTACGAGCAGTACTTC. Translation gives CASSLELAKFYEQYF.

The chain employs TRBV14 and TRBJ1-2; 12 positions agree with TRBD1. CDR3 size: 19 residues. With 3 bases clipped from V and 3 bases from J, the junction kept 14 bases outside the gene matches. Germline V gene sequence: CDR1 SGHDN, CDR2 FVKESK. The CDR3 sequence: CASSQLGQGARGPYYGYTF. The CDR3 coding sequence is TGTGCCAGCAGCCAGCTGGGACAGGGGGCGAGGGGGCCCTACTATGGCTACACCTTC.

In regard to this clone: The same CDR3 also results from other DNA sequences found in this sample. The chain uses TRBV20-1 and TRBJ1-2; D gene ambiguous. The CDR3 extends over 10 amino acids. CDR1 and CDR2 (germline): DFQATT, SNEGSKA (reference sequence). The ends were cut back, 6 bases at V and 5 bases at J, with 7 bases in the middle. This chain's CDR3 is CSALEYGYTF. The CDR3 region has the DNA TGCAGTGCCCTGGAGTATGGCTACACCTTC.

This CDR3 reads CASSVGDRPNTEAFF. CDR3 DNA sequence: TGTGCCAGCAGCGTAGGTGACAGGCCGAACACTGAAGCTTTCTTT. This chain uses TRBV9 with TRBJ1-1, with D perhaps TRBD1 (6 bases). This CDR3 comprises 15 residues. Per the germline V gene, CDR1 is SGDLS and CDR2 is YYNGEE. Trimming pared 0 bases from V and 1 base from J, leaving 10 bases between.

J is TRBJ1-1 and V is TRBV7-9; tentatively, D is TRBD1 (5 bases). CDR1 and CDR2 from the germline V gene are SEHNR and FQNEAQ (reference sequence). This CDR3 region has 15 residues. Trimming removed 5 bases from V and 6 bases from J, with 19 bases in between. The DNA of the CDR3 is TGTGCCAGCAGCCCCATAACCAGGGTAAAGTCTGAAGCTTTCTTT. As protein: CASSPITRVKSEAFF.

This chain connects TRBV6-5 to TRBJ2-3, with D possibly being TRBD2 (7 bases). The CDR3 is 14 residues long. CDR1 MNHEY and CDR2 SVGAGI come from the germline V gene. V shed 6 bases and J shed 5 bases, with 15 bases lying between them. The CDR3 loop is CASRSWGGGDTQYF. The CDR3 coding sequence is TGTGCCAGCAGATCGTGGGGGGGCGGAGATACGCAGTATTTT.

The V call is TRBV10-2, the J call TRBJ1-2, with TRBD1 as a possible D gene (6 bases). Deletions cut 6 bases from V and 6 bases from J, with 11 bases between. The CDR3 consists of 12 residues. Germline-derived CDR1 and CDR2 are WSHSY and SAAADI. CDR3 in amino acids: CASSADRNGYTF. The CDR3 coding sequence is TGCGCCAGCAGCGCTGACAGGAATGGCTACACCTTC.

As regards this clone: A read error may produce the germline difference seen at one junction end. This chain joins TRBV7-9 and TRBJ1-1; the D is unclear. This CDR3 has 12 residues. Germline CDR1 reads SEHNR; CDR2 reads FQNEAQ (reference sequence). This CDR3 reads CATSMREVEAFF. The CDR3 region has the DNA TGTGCCACCAGCATGAGGGAAGTTGAAGCTTTCTTT.

This clone showed up just a few times. The chain employs TRBV4-1 and TRBJ2-5; possibly TRBD1 for D (7 bases). The CDR3 has 17 residues. V lost 0 bases, J lost 2 bases, and 16 bases lay in between. Germline CDR1 MGHRA, CDR2 YSYEKL. The chain's CDR3 is CASSQERRRDRQETQYF. The CDR3 DNA sequence: TGCGCCAGCAGCCAAGAGAGACGGAGGGACAGACAAGAGACCCAGTACTTC.

The chain couples TRBV28 to TRBJ1-5; TRBD1 matches at 7 bases. CDR1 MDHEN and CDR2 SYDVKM come from the germline V gene. The CDR3 consists of 16 residues. Losses at the gene ends were 6 bases for V and 11 bases for J; bases not matched to a gene: 19. CDR3 in DNA: TGTGCCAGCAGACCCCCGGGACAGCCGGCCCCGGTAGCCCAGCATTTT. Translation gives CASRPPGQPAPVAQHF.

This clone has a handful of counts. J is TRBJ2-1 and V is TRBV7-6; the match to TRBD1 covers 7 bases. V shed 4 bases, J shed 6 bases, and the junction held 9 bases outside the gene matches. CDR1 and CDR2 from the germline V gene are SGHVS and FNYEAQ. The CDR3 consists of 15 residues. The CDR3: CASSSLRGSSNEQFF. CDR3 DNA: TGTGCCAGCAGCTCTCTCAGGGGGTCGTCCAATGAGCAGTTCTTC.

The J gene is TRBJ1-1, the V gene TRBV2, with 7 bases fitting TRBD1. V was pared by 4 bases and J by 7 bases, with 18 bases of the junction left unmatched. This CDR3 contains 17 residues. The V gene's germline CDR1 is SNHLY and CDR2 FYNNEI. This chain's CDR3 is CASSASRRRQGVVEAFF. CDR3 sequence (DNA): TGTGCCAGCAGTGCCTCACGCCGCCGGCAGGGGGTGGTTGAAGCTTTCTTT.

The rearrangement links TRBV19 to TRBJ2-7; a weak D match, TRBD2 (6 bases). V was clipped by 5 bases and J by 1 base, with 12 bases between them. Germline CDR1 LNHDA, CDR2 SQIVND (reference sequence). The CDR3 covers 14 residues. The CDR3, as DNA: TGTGCCAGTAGTCGGGGGTGGCCATCCTACGAGCAGTACTTC. It is translated as CASSRGWPSYEQYF.

The rearrangement joins TRBV11-2 to TRBJ2-2; possibly TRBD2 for D (6 bases). V dropped 3 bases and J dropped 5 bases, with 13 bases sitting between them. The CDR3 sequence is 15 residues long. Germline CDR1 is SGHAT and CDR2 is FQNNGV. The CDR3 DNA sequence: TGTGCCAGCAGCTTGGCGGGACTCTGGACCGGGGAGCTGTTTTTT. Translated: CASSLAGLWTGELFF. Supplemented by reference TRBV11-2 and TRBJ2-2, the full variable domain reads EAGVAQSPRYKIIEKRQSVAFWCNPISGHATLYWYQQILGQGPKLLIQFQNNGVVDDSQLPKDRFSAERLKGVDSTLKIQPAKLEDSAVYLCASSLAGLWTGELFFGEGSRLTVL.

The CDR3 region has the DNA TGTGCCAGCAGCCAAGACGAGGTCAGGGGGACAGGGGCCACTCCTACCTCGACCGGGGAGCTGTTTTTT. It yields the protein CASSQDEVRGTGATPTSTGELFF. The chain has TRBV14 and TRBJ2-2; TRBD1 matches 10 bases. CDR1 is SGHDN, CDR2 FVKESK, per germline. The CDR3 runs to 23 residues. V shed 0 bases and J 5 bases; nucleotides not matched to a gene: 24.

The chain carries TRBV27 and TRBJ1-1; 7 bases align to TRBD1. The V gene end was trimmed by 6 bases and the J gene end by 5 bases; junction bases not matched to a gene: 12. The length of the CDR3 is 15 residues. Germline V lookup: CDR1 MNHEY, CDR2 SMNVEV (reference sequence). CDR3 in DNA: TGTGCCAGCAGGCGACAGGGACGCCCGGATACTGAAGCTTTCTTT. Amino acid sequence: CASRRQGRPDTEAFF.

This chain links TRBV7-8 with TRBJ1-2, with 9 positions matching TRBD1. The junction had 17 bases not matched to a gene; V was cut back by 2 bases and J by 4 bases. The CDR3 consists of 19 residues. Germline CDR1 SGHVS, CDR2 FQNEAQ. The CDR3 sequence is CASSLLHRDRDWRSYGYTF. Written as DNA, the CDR3 is TGTGCCAGCAGCTTACTACACAGGGACAGGGATTGGAGGAGCTATGGCTACACCTTC.

As to this clone: Other DNA variants within this sample encode the same CDR3. V gene TRBV9 combines with J gene TRBJ1-3, with 7 bases lining up with TRBD1. Germline loops: CDR1 SGDLS, CDR2 YYNGEE. Losses at the gene ends were 3 bases for V and 2 bases for J; bases not matched to a gene: 2. CDR3 length: 14 residues. The CDR3 region is CASSGQGAGNTIYF. The CDR3 DNA sequence: TGTGCCAGCAGCGGCCAGGGGGCTGGAAACACCATATATTTT.

For this clone: Germline and junction disagree at one end, which may indicate a read error. V is TRBV5-1 and J is TRBJ1-1; 8 bases align to TRBD1. The CDR3 loop spans 18 amino acids. Germline CDR1 reads SGHRS; CDR2 reads YFSETQ. The CDR3 loop reads CASGLAPGQGIMNTEAFF. The CDR3 region has the DNA TGCGCCAGCGGCTTGGCGCCTGGACAGGGAATCATGAACACTGAAGCTTTCTTT.

The V and J genes are TRBV27 and TRBJ2-1; TRBD2 matches at 13 bases. The CDR3 runs 19 residues. The V gene's germline CDR1 is MNHEY and CDR2 SMNVEV (reference sequence). V was clipped by 0 bases and J by 9 bases; unmatched bases: 14. CDR3 loop: CASSLSMTSGGPSTGEQFF. In DNA form, the CDR3 reads TGTGCCAGCAGTTTATCGATGACTAGCGGGGGGCCATCAACTGGTGAGCAGTTCTTC.